These 18 T cell receptor beta chains came from one sample sequenced in a study of CXCR3-negative and CXCR3-positive naive CD8 T cells. General study results and limits: Compared with CXCR3-negative naive cells, CXCR3-positive naive cells showed more hydrophobic TRB CDR3s.

Antigen specificity for these receptors is unknown. With UMI labels, 5' RACE was used to prepare the TRB cDNA libraries. TCRdb processed the 5' RACE reads again and assigns one entry to each CDR3 protein, with no DNA. The sample includes about 84,000 distinct CDR3 sequences. The sample comprised naive CXCR3+ CD8+ T cells from blood. Specified subset: CD45RO-CCR7+CD27+CD95- naive CD8+ T cells expressing CXCR3 (TNR3+). The receptors derive from a human donor in good health. Some clones in this sample may be carry-over from other donors' samples.

The chain joins TRBV3-1 to TRBJ2-1. The germline CDR1 and CDR2 sequences are LGHDT and YNNKEL (reference sequence). This CDR3 has 15 amino acids. CDR3 region: CASSPRGGSYNEQFF.

This chain uses TRBV19 with TRBJ2-1; lacking DNA, the TRBD1 call made by TCRdb goes unchecked. The V gene's germline CDR1 is LNHDA and CDR2 SQIVND (reference sequence). The CDR3 sequence is 14 residues long. CDR3 amino acids: CASMSGGGYNEQFF.

This chain connects TRBV12-3 or TRBV12-4 to TRBJ2-4; TCRdb gives TRBD2 as the D gene, but with no DNA this cannot be confirmed. This CDR3 comprises 14 residues. CDR3 residues: CASSSGLAANIQYF.

The chain combines TRBV29-1 with TRBJ2-1; TCRdb gives TRBD2 as the D gene, but with no DNA this cannot be confirmed. Germline assignment: CDR1 SQVTM and CDR2 ANQGSEA. The CDR3 sequence is 13 residues long. Here the CDR3 reads CSVGEAGGREQFF.

The chain recombines TRBV12-3 or TRBV12-4 with TRBJ2-1; there is no DNA to check the TCRdb D call of TRBD2. The CDR3 extends over 17 amino acids. This CDR3 reads CASSPGTQKGSYNEQFF.

The CDR3 reads CASAKGGGTPHF. The genes are TRBV12-5 and TRBJ1-5; TCRdb picks TRBD1, but there is no DNA to check that call. The CDR3 has 12 residues. The germline CDR1 and CDR2 sequences are LGHNT and FRNRAP.

The chain recombines TRBV20-1 with TRBJ2-7; TCRdb's D call of TRBD2 is untestable without DNA. The CDR3 is made up of 15 amino acids. Germline V gene lookup returns CDR1 DFQATT and CDR2 SNEGSKA (reference sequence). The CDR3 here is CSARDRDYPSYEQYF.

This rearrangement joins TRBV29-1 to TRBJ1-2; the TRBD1 assignment by TCRdb is unverifiable without DNA. The CDR3 is 11 residues long. The V gene's germline CDR1 is SQVTM and CDR2 ANQGSEA. CDR3 loop: CSLRTAYGYTF.

The chain links TRBV12-3 or TRBV12-4 to TRBJ2-4; TCRdb calls TRBD1, which cannot be checked without DNA. CDR3 length: 15 residues. The chain's CDR3 is CASSLSPGPQNIQYF.

V and J are TRBV7-6 and TRBJ2-5; TCRdb selects TRBD1, and the lack of DNA leaves this call unchecked. Germline values: CDR1 SGHVS, CDR2 FNYEAQ. The CDR3 totals 12 residues. The CDR3 region is CASRQGGEAQYF. Combining the CDR3 with reference TRBV7-6 and TRBJ2-5 gives the whole variable domain GAGVSQSPRYKVTKRGQDVALRCDPISGHVSLYWYRQALGQGPEFLTYFNYEAQQDKSGLPNDRFSAERPEGSISTLTIQRTEQRDSAMYRCASRQGGEAQYFGPGTRLLVL.

The rearrangement joins TRBV6-2 or TRBV6-3 to TRBJ2-7; TCRdb indicates TRBD2, and absent DNA this call remains unverified. Germline CDR1 reads MNHEY; CDR2 reads SVGEGT. There are 15 residues in the CDR3. The CDR3 region is CASSYIRRETNEQYF.

The rearrangement joins TRBV6-5 to TRBJ2-7; TCRdb indicates TRBD1, and absent DNA this call remains unverified. The CDR3 has 12 amino acids. Germline V gene data show CDR1 as MNHEY and CDR2 as SVGAGI. The CDR3 is CASSPDRDEQYF.

This chain links TRBV29-1 with TRBJ1-1; there is no DNA to check the TCRdb D call of TRBD1. Germline CDR1 and CDR2: SQVTM and ANQGSEA. This CDR3 spans 15 amino acids. CDR3 protein: CRVGWGCGMNTEAFF.

The chain has TRBV28 and TRBJ2-3; TCRdb's D call, TRBD2, is unchecked because there is no DNA. CDR3 length equals 18 residues. Per germline, CDR1 MDHEN and CDR2 SYDVKM. The CDR3 reads CASSSRTGGRPGTDTQYF.

V is TRBV20-1 and J is TRBJ2-7. This CDR3 region has 13 residues. The germline V gene encodes CDR1 DFQATT and CDR2 SNEGSKA (reference sequence). The CDR3 protein is CSARDLGSYERYF.

V is TRBV28 and J is TRBJ2-5. The CDR3 totals 13 residues. Germline CDR1 reads MDHEN; CDR2 reads SYDVKM. CDR3: CASSLPFGETQYF.

This chain uses TRBV12-3 or TRBV12-4 with TRBJ2-7. The CDR3 consists of 15 residues. The CDR3 is CASSRFGQVSYEQYF.

The rearrangement uses TRBV29-1 and TRBJ2-1; TCRdb selects TRBD1, and the lack of DNA leaves this call unchecked. Germline V gene sequence: CDR1 SQVTM, CDR2 ANQGSEA. The CDR3 runs 13 residues. CDR3 region: CSVEESALNEQFF.